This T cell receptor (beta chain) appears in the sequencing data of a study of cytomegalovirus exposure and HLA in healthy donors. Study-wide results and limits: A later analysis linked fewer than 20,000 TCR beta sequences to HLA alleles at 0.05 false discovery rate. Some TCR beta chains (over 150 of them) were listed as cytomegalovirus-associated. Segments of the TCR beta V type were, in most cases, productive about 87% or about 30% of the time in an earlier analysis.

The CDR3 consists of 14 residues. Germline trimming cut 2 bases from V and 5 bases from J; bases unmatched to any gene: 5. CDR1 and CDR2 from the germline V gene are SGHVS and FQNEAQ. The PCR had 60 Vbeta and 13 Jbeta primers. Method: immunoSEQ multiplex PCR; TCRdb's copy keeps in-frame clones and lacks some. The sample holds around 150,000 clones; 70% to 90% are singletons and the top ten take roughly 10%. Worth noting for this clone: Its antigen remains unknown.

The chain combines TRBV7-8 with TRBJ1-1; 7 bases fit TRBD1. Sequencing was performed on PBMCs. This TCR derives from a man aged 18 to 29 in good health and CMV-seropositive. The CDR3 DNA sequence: TGTGCCAGCAGCTTAAAGGGGGCGGGGACTGAAGCTTTCTTT. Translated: CASSLKGAGTEAFF.